Sequencing of this T cell receptor beta chain was carried out in a study of cytomegalovirus exposure and HLA in healthy donors. Findings and limits, study-wide: Clonal expansion, a later analysis showed, was greater in HLA-associated TCR beta chains than in equally common others.

As to this clone: Its antigen is currently unknown.

The study ran its PCR with 60 Vbeta and 13 Jbeta primers. Clones were read by immunoSEQ multiplex PCR, and TCRdb kept only the in-frame ones, dropping some. The sample shows 220,000 or so clones, and about 1% sits with its ten largest clones. The sequencing input was PBMCs. The sequence was obtained from a girl aged 2-10 years in good health and CMV-seropositive.

The CDR3 spells CASSVGLGLAGGIRRNEQFF. CDR3 DNA sequence: TGTGCCAGCAGCGTAGGATTGGGTCTAGCGGGAGGGATAAGAAGGAATGAGCAGTTCTTC. The chain combines TRBV9 with TRBJ2-1; 12 bases agree with TRBD2. The CDR3 consists of 20 residues. The germline CDR1 and CDR2 sequences are SGDLS and YYNGEE. J lost 7 bases, V lost 0 bases, and 17 bases had no gene match.